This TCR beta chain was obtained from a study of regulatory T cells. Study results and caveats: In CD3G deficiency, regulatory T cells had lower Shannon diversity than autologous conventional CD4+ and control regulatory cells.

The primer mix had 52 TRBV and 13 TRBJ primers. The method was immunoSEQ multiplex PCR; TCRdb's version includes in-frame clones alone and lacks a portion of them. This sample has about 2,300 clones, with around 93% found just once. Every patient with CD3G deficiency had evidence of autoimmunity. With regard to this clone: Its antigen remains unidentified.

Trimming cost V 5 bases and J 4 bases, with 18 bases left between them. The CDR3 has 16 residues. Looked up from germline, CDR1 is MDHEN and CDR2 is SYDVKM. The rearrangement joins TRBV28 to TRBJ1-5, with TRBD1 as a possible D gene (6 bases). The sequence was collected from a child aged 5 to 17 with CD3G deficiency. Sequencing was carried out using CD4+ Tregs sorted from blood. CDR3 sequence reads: CASSKMGDTRNQPQHF. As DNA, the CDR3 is TGTGCCAGCAGTAAGATGGGGGACACCCGAAATCAGCCCCAGCATTTT.